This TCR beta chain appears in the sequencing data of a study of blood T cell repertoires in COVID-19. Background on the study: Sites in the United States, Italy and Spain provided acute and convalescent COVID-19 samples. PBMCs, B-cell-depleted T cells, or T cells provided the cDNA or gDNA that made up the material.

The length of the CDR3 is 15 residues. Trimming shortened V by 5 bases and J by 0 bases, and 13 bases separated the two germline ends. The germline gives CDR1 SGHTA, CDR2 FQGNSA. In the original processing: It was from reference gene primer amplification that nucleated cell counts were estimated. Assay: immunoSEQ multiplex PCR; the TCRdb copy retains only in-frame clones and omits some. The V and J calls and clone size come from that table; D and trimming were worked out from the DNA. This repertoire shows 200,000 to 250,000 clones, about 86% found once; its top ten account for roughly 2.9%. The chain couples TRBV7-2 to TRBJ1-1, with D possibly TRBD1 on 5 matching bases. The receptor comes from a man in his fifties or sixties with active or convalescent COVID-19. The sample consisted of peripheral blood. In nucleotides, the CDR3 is TGTGCCAGCAGCACGAGACCAGGGTTGAACACTGAAGCTTTCTTT. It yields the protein CASSTRPGLNTEAFF. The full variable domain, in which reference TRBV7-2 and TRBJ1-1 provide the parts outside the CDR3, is GAGVSQSPSNKVTEKGKDVELRCDPISGHTALYWYRQSLGQGLEFLIYFQGNSAPDKSGLPSDRFSAERTGGSVSTLTIQRTQQEDSAVYLCASSTRPGLNTEAFFGQGTRLTVV.